This TCR beta chain was documented in a study of T cell clones after liver transplantation. Sequencing used immunoSEQ multiplex PCR; TCRdb keeps in-frame clones, though not all of them. The sample holds tens of thousands of clones, about 80% seen once. The V gene's germline CDR1 is SGHTA and CDR2 FQGNSA. This CDR3 spans 14 amino acids. Trimming left V 2 bases short and J 2 bases short, with 9 bases between. The clonotype comes from a human patient who received a liver transplant. Some of the T cells might come from the graft donor. Sample: CD4+ T cells from blood, taken 12 months after liver transplant. The V and J genes are TRBV7-2 and TRBJ1-1; perhaps TRBD1 as D (6 bases). CDR3 in DNA: TGTGCCAGCAGCTTAATGGGGGCCAACACTGAAGCTTTCTTT. It is translated as CASSLMGANTEAFF.